This TCR beta chain was captured in a study of T cell clusters in autoimmune cytopenias. TRB was amplified by touch-down multiplex PCR, primer pools A and B combined. TCRdb processed the multiplex PCR reads again and assigns one entry to each CDR3 protein, with no DNA. This table lists under 3,500 distinct CDR3 sequences. Considering frequency, this clonotype is medium-sized. Germline V gene data show CDR1 as SGHTA and CDR2 as FQGNSA. There are 15 residues in the CDR3. Each sample's input was approximately 0.25 ug genomic DNA, 35,000 to 40,000 genome equivalents. Sequencing was done on a sample of peripheral blood. This sequence originates from a human donor with an autoimmune cytopenia or autoimmune hepatitis (not recorded which). This chain links TRBV7-2 with TRBJ2-5; TCRdb designates TRBD2, a call that cannot be tested without DNA. CDR3 sequence: CASSSVGDFQETQYF.